This TCR beta chain derives from a study of cytomegalovirus exposure and HLA in healthy donors. PCR amplification relied on 60 Vbeta primers (plus 13 Jbeta primers). The repertoire was sequenced with immunoSEQ multiplex PCR; TCRdb's copy has only in-frame clones and lacks some. Of around 150,000 clones in the sample, 85% were seen once. Trimming stripped 3 bases from V and 7 bases from J, with 9 bases between. The CDR3 extends over 12 amino acids. Germline V CDR1 and CDR2: MGHDK, SYGVNS. This chain links TRBV25-1 with TRBJ1-1; D gene unclear. Sequences were obtained from PBMCs. This TCR came from a man younger than 30 in good health and CMV-seropositive. The CDR3 here is CASSDTGVEAFF. CDR3 DNA sequence: TGTGCCAGCAGTGATACCGGGGTTGAAGCTTTCTTT.